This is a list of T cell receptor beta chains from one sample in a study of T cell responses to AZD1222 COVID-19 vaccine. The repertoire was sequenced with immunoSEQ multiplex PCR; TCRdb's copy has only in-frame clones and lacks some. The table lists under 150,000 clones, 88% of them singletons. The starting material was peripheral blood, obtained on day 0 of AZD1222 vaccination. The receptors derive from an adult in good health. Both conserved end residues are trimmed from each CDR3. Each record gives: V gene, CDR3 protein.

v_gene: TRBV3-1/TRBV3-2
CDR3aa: ASSQDRGVFWNTEAF

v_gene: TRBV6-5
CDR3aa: ASSYGLAGGSDTQY

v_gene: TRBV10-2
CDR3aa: ASIRGESAF

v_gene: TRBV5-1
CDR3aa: ASSPGLLNTGELF

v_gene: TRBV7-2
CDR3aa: ASSLEGTGDQPQH

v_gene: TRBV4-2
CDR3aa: ASSHDSSSYNSPLH

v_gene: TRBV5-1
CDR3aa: ASSPGQGAIHYNEKLF

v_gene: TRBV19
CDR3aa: ASSGSGAGEHGYT

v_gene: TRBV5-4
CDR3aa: ASSWRGLASGANVLT

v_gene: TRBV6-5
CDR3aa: ASSYATGANYGYT

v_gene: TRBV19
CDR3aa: ASSIERDQPQH

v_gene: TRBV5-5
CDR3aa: ASSWHAREAF

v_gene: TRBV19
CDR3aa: ASSIGWATGANVLT

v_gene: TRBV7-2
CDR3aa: ASSWIGGSGANVLT

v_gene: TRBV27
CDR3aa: ASTSVLAGGPITGELF